This T cell receptor beta chain was captured by sequencing in a study of vaccination effects on CD4 cells after COVID-19. Broader study findings: At late timepoints after vaccination, vaccine- and infection-induced clones shrank markedly.

Assay used: immunoSEQ multiplex PCR; TCRdb lists only in-frame clones, some missing. In the table there are approximately 23,000 clones, roughly two thirds of which are singletons. This clone was counted between two and nine times. The antigen is unknown. After expansion with viral peptide pools in the ViraFEST assay, antigen-specific CD4+ T cells were sequenced. Having been cultured for roughly 11 days, the cells underwent CD4+ T cell isolation. The healthy vaccine recipients, who had no prior SARS-CoV-2 infection, showed negative nucleocapsid antibodies. In germline, CDR1 is MNHEY, CDR2 SVGAGI. Trimming pared 6 bases from V and 2 bases from J, leaving 13 bases between. The CDR3 spans 14 residues.

This sequence was found in a human donor who received a COVID-19 vaccine. This chain links TRBV6-5 with TRBJ1-2, with D unclear. Sequencing used CD4+ T cells from PBMCs cultured with HCoV-NL63 spike peptides, obtained before COVID-19 vaccination. The CDR3 protein is CASRYGEGNYGYTF. CDR3 nucleotides: TGTGCCAGCAGATACGGGGAGGGAAACTATGGCTACACCTTC.